The 4 T cell receptor beta chains presented below share a single source sample, sequenced in a study of T cell responses to AZD1222 COVID-19 vaccine. Using immunoSEQ multiplex PCR, the repertoire was profiled, and TCRdb retains in-frame clones only, with some absent. In the table there are 140,000 or so clones, around 83% of which are singletons. Sequences were derived from peripheral blood, sampled 28 days after the second AZD1222 dose. These receptors came from an adult who received the AZD1222 COVID-19 vaccine.

This sequence joins TRBV11-2 and TRBJ2-3; D not certain. Germline CDR1 is SGHAT and CDR2 is FQNNGV. Trimming left V 1 base short and J 2 bases short, with 4 bases between. The CDR3 loop spans 13 amino acids. The CDR3 sequence is CASSLGHTDTQYF. The CDR3 DNA follows: TGTGCCAGCAGCTTAGGTCACACAGATACGCAGTATTTT.

The table lists this clone with a count of one. V and J are TRBV6-5 and TRBJ1-1; D possibly corresponds to TRBD1 (5 bases). The V gene lost 6 bases and the J gene lost 1 base, with 12 bases spanning the gap. Looked up from germline, CDR1 is MNHEY and CDR2 is SVGAGI. The CDR3 contains 14 residues. The CDR3 bases are TGTGCCAGCAGCACCCTGCAGGGGAACACTGAAGCTTTCTTT. This codes for CASSTLQGNTEAFF.

The chain carries TRBV21-1 and TRBJ1-1; the tabulated D call, TRBD1, remains unverified against the DNA. TRBV21-1 is tagged as a pseudogene. The CDR3 runs to 16 residues. The CDR3 DNA follows: TGTGCCAGCAGCAAAGAAGGGACAGGGCGCGTCACTGAAGCTTTCTTT. Residues: CASSKEGTGRVTEAFF.

This clone has a single count. CDR3 sequence reads: CASSESGRGGQPQHF. The DNA of the CDR3 is TGTGCCAGCAGTGAATCGGGCAGGGGCGGCCAGCCCCAGCATTTT. The V and J genes are TRBV25-1 and TRBJ1-5; the D gene is possibly TRBD1 (6 bases). Germline V gene data show CDR1 as MGHDK and CDR2 as SYGVNS. The CDR3 totals 15 residues. The V gene lost 1 base and the J gene lost 7 bases, with 14 bases spanning the gap. The full variable domain, in which reference TRBV25-1 and TRBJ1-5 provide the parts outside the CDR3, is EADIYQTPRYLVIGTGKKITLECSQTMGHDKMYWYQQDPGMELHLIHYSYGVNSTEKGDLSSESTVSRIRTEHFPLTLESARPSHTSQYLCASSESGRGGQPQHFGDGTRLSIL.